These 14 T cell receptor beta chains were all obtained from the same sample, sequenced in a study of cytomegalovirus exposure and HLA in healthy donors. The PCR was carried out with 60 Vbeta primers and 13 Jbeta primers. Clones were sequenced by immunoSEQ multiplex PCR, and TCRdb holds only the in-frame ones, with some missing. The data show about 120,000 clones, 60% to 80% seen once. The sample taken for sequencing was PBMCs. The receptor set was obtained from a man aged 50 to 60 in good health and CMV-seropositive.

The chain carries TRBV5-1 and TRBJ2-4, with 7 nucleotides matching TRBD2. Germline CDR1 is SGHRS and CDR2 is YFSETQ. The CDR3 spans 13 residues. Losses at the gene ends were 4 bases for V and 5 bases for J; bases not matched to a gene: 3. CDR3 coding DNA: TGCGCCAGCAGCCCTCGGGGGGAAAACATTCAGTACTTC. Amino acids: CASSPRGENIQYF.

Only a few counts were recorded for this clone. Other DNA sequences in this sample translate to the same CDR3. This chain uses TRBV13 with TRBJ1-6; D not certain. This CDR3 region has 18 residues. CDR1 is PRHDT, CDR2 FYEKMQ, per germline (reference sequence). The V gene lost 5 bases and the J gene lost 0 bases, with 17 bases spanning the gap. The CDR3 nucleotides read TGTGCCAGCAGCGCTTGGAGGGAATCTAGCTCCTATAATTCACCCCTCCACTTT. It translates to CASSAWRESSSYNSPLHF.

This clone showed up just a few times. The chain is built from TRBV27 and TRBJ2-7, with TRBD2 matching over 8 bases. The trim removed 3 bases at V and 2 bases at J, leaving 3 bases unmatched. CDR3 length equals 14 residues. Germline V gene sequence: CDR1 MNHEY, CDR2 SMNVEV (reference sequence). Here the CDR3 reads CASSFAGGPYEQYF. CDR3 nucleotides: TGTGCCAGCAGTTTCGCGGGGGGCCCCTACGAGCAGTACTTC.

This rearrangement joins TRBV2 to TRBJ1-1, with D maybe TRBD1 (5 bases). The CDR3 is made up of 11 amino acids. Germline lookup yields CDR1 SNHLY and CDR2 FYNNEI. The V and J ends lost 3 bases and 11 bases respectively, with 10 bases between them. The CDR3 bases are TGTGCCAGCAGTGAGCGGGGCGTGGCTTTCTTT. It yields the protein CASSERGVAFF.

The chain uses TRBV30 and TRBJ2-6, with D hard to call. The CDR3 is made up of 11 amino acids. Trimming stripped 8 bases from V and 3 bases from J, with 5 bases between. Germline V CDR1 and CDR2: GTSNPN, SVGIG (reference sequence). This CDR3 reads CAHGGANVLTF. CDR3 in DNA: TGTGCCCACGGTGGGGCCAACGTCCTGACTTTC.

This chain joins TRBV9 and TRBJ1-4; no reliable D call. Trimming took off 2 bases at V and 3 bases at J, with 8 bases between the two ends. The V gene's germline CDR1 is SGDLS and CDR2 YYNGEE. This CDR3 is 14 amino acids long. CDR3 nucleotides: TGTGCCAGCAGCGTGGAGGTGGCTAATGAAAAACTGTTTTTT. As protein: CASSVEVANEKLFF.

There are a few counts of this clone. J is TRBJ1-1 and V is TRBV18, with D possibly being TRBD1 (6 bases). Per germline, CDR1 KGHSH and CDR2 LQKENI. Trimming shortened V by 6 bases and J by 5 bases, and 22 bases separated the two germline ends. The CDR3 is 16 amino acids. The CDR3, as DNA: TGTGCCAGCTCCCCAGCGGGGGGCCCGGCGGGAACTGAAGCTTTCTTT. Its protein is CASSPAGGPAGTEAFF.

The chain combines TRBV19 with TRBJ1-4, with 8 bases aligning to TRBD1. CDR1 is LNHDA and CDR2 is SQIVND in the germline V gene (reference sequence). J gave up 3 bases and V 3 bases, and 9 bases lay outside the gene matches. The CDR3 has 17 amino acids. CDR3 residues: CASSMRTLQGANEKLFF. CDR3 DNA sequence: TGTGCCAGTAGTATGAGGACATTACAGGGGGCTAATGAAAAACTGTTTTTT.

The chain couples TRBV18 to TRBJ1-1; TRBD1 matches 9 bases. The CDR3 is 17 amino acids. After removal of 3 bases from V and 1 base from J, the junction contained 9 bases not matched to a gene. From germline, CDR1 is KGHSH and CDR2 LQKENI. Here the CDR3 reads CASSPFTGGAGNTEAFF. Written as DNA, the CDR3 is TGTGCCAGCTCACCTTTCACAGGGGGCGCAGGGAACACTGAAGCTTTCTTT.

The chain employs TRBV28 and TRBJ2-7; a weak D match, TRBD2 (5 bases). In germline, CDR1 is MDHEN, CDR2 SYDVKM. This CDR3 has 13 amino acids. V was trimmed by 8 bases and J by 2 bases, leaving 13 bases between them. CDR3 in DNA: TGTGCCAGCGAGAGGGTCCGACCCTACGAGCAGTACTTC. It yields the protein CASERVRPYEQYF.

V usage is TRBV7-7 and J usage is TRBJ2-1; TRBD2 matches at 12 bases. V shed 5 bases and J 6 bases; nucleotides not matched to a gene: 5. The length of the CDR3 is 15 residues. Germline V gene sequence: CDR1 SSHAT, CDR2 FNYEAQ (reference sequence). As DNA, the CDR3 is TGTGCCAGCAGCCCCGGACTAGCGGGATCCAATGAGCAGTTCTTC. Protein sequence: CASSPGLAGSNEQFF.

To note about this clone: At one of its ends the junction is not consistent with the germline gene, which may arise from a read error. Other DNA sequences in this specimen translate into the identical CDR3. This sequence joins TRBV6-4 and TRBJ1-6; possible D gene TRBD1, 5 bases. This CDR3 has 15 amino acids. Germline V gives CDR1 MRHNA, CDR2 SNTAGT. CDR3 residues: CASSPDNSYNSPLHF. The CDR3 nucleotides read TGTGCCAGCAGTCCGGACAACTCCTATAATTCCCCCCTCCACTTT.

This clone was recorded once. V usage is TRBV7-2 and J usage is TRBJ1-1; D is possibly TRBD1 (5 bases). V dropped 1 base and J dropped 9 bases, with 12 bases sitting between them. Per germline, CDR1 SGHTA and CDR2 FQGNSA. The CDR3 contains 13 residues. CDR3 in amino acids: CASSLGQPTQAFF. The CDR3 DNA is TGTGCCAGCAGCTTAGGACAGCCCACCCAAGCTTTCTTT.

The chain recombines TRBV18 with TRBJ1-5; D ambiguous. Trimming left V 6 bases short and J 5 bases short, with 20 bases between. Germline V gives CDR1 KGHSH, CDR2 LQKENI. The CDR3 is made up of 16 amino acids. The CDR3 is CASSVTPPTPDQPQHF. CDR3 nucleotide sequence: TGTGCCAGCTCGGTGACACCTCCCACGCCAGATCAGCCCCAGCATTTT.